Detailed here is one T cell receptor beta chain. Germline loops: CDR1 ENHRY, CDR2 SYGVKD. V was cut by 10 bases and J by 0 bases, with 9 bases left in between. This CDR3 region has 13 residues. The table came from immunoSEQ multiplex PCR; TCRdb's copy has only in-frame clones and leaves some out. The sample contains 65,000 to 85,000 clones, around 87% of which appear only once. The sample originates from a study of OX40 agonist ivuxolimab in advanced cancers. Study-level information: Ivuxolimab was delivered to patients intravenously every 2 weeks at doses spanning 0.01 to 10 mg/kg.

Sequencing used CD4+ or CD8+ T cells sorted from blood, obtained in a trial of the OX40 agonist ivuxolimab. The receptor's source is an adult with an advanced solid tumor such as melanoma, head and neck, liver or kidney cancer. The J gene is TRBJ2-2, the V gene TRBV10-3; a possible D gene is TRBD1 (5 bases). As DNA, the CDR3 is TGTGCCACCCAGGGTTCGAACACCGGGGAGCTGTTTTTT. The encoded protein is CATQGSNTGELFF.